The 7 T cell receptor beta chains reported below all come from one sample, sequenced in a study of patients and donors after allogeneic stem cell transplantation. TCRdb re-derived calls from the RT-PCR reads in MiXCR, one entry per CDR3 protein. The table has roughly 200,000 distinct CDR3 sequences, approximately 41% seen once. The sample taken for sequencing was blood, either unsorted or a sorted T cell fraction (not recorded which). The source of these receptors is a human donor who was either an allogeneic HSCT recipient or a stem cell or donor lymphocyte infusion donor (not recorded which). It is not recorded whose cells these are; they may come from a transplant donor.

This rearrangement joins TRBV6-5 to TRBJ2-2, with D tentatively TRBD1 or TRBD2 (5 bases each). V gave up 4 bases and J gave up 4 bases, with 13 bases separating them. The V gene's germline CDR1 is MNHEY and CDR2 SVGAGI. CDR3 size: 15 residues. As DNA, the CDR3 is TGTGCCAGCAGTTCGCCGGGACCAACCACCGGGGAGCTGTTTTTT. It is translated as CASSSPGPTTGELFF.

The CDR3 protein is CATSSLGQPSTEAFF. As DNA, the CDR3 is TGTGCCACCAGCAGCCTGGGACAGCCGAGCACTGAAGCTTTCTTT. This chain uses TRBV15 with TRBJ1-1; the match to TRBD1 covers 7 bases. V lost 3 bases to trimming and J lost 4 bases; unmatched junction nucleotides: 8. The CDR3 length is 15 residues. CDR1 is LNHNV, CDR2 YYDKDF, per germline (reference sequence).

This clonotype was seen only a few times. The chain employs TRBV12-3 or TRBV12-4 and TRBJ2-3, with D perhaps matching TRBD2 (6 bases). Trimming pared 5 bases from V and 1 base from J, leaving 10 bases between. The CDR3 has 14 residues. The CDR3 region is CASSQAGRTDTQYF. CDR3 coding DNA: TGTGCCAGCAGTCAGGCGGGGCGCACAGATACGCAGTATTTT.

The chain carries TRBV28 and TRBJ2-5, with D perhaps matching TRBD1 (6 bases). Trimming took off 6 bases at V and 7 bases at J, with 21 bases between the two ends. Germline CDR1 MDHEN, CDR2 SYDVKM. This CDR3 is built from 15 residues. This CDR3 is CASSQGSKGLGTQYF. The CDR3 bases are TGTGCCAGCAGCCAGGGGAGCAAGGGGTTGGGGACCCAGTACTTC. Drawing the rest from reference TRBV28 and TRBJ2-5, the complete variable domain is DVKVTQSSRYLVKRTGEKVFLECVQDMDHENMFWYRQDPGLGLRLIYFSYDVKMKEKGDIPEGYSVSREKKERFSLILESASTNQTSMYLCASSQGSKGLGTQYFGPGTRLLVL.

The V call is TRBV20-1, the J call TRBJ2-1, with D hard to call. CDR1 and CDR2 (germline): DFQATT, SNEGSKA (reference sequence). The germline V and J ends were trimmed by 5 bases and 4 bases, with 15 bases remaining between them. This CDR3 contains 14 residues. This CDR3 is CSAPSVSTYNEQFF. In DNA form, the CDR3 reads TGCAGTGCTCCCTCGGTATCCACTTACAATGAGCAGTTCTTC.

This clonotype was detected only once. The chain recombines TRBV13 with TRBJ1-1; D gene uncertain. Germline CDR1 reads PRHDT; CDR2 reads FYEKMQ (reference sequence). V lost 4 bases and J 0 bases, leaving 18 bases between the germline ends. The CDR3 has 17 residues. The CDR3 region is CASSSGTIDGMNTEAFF. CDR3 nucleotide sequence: TGTGCCAGCAGCTCTGGAACCATCGACGGAATGAACACTGAAGCTTTCTTT.

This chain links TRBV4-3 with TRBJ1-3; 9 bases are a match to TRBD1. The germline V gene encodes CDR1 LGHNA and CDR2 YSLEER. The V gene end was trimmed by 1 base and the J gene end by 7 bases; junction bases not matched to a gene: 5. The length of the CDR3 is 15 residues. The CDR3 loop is CASSQAGTGLNTIYF. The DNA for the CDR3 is TGCGCCAGCAGCCAAGCTGGGACAGGGCTGAACACCATATATTTT.